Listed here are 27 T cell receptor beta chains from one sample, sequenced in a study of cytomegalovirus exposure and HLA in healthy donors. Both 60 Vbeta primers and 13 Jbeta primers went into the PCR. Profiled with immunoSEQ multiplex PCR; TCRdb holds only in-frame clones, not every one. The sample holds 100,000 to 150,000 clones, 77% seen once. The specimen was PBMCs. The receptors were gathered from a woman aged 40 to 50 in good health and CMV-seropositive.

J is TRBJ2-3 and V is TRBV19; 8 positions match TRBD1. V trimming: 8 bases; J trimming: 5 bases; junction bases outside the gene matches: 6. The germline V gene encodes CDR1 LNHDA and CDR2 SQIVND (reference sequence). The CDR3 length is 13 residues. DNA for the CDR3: TGTGCCAGTGTCGGACAGGGCAAAGATACGCAGTATTTT. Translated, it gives CASVGQGKDTQYF.

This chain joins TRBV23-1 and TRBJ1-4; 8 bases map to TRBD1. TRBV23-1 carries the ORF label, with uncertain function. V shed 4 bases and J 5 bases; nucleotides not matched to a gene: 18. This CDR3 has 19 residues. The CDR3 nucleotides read TGCGCCAGCAGTCCTCTCAATCCAACGGACAGGGATGGGAATGAAAAACTGTTTTTT. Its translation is CASSPLNPTDRDGNEKLFF.

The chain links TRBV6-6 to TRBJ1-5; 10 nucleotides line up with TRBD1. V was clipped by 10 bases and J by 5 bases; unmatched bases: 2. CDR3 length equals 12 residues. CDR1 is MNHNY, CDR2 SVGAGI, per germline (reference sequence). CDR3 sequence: CATGTGDQPQHF. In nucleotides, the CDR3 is TGTGCCACTGGGACAGGGGATCAGCCCCAGCATTTT.

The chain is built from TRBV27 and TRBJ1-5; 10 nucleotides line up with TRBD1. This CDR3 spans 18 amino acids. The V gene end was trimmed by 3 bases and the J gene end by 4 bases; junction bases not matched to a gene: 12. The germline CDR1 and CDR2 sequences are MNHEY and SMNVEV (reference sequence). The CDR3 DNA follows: TGTGCCAGCAGTTTGTCTGGACAGGGGGACCTCAGGAATCAGCCCCAGCATTTT. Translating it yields CASSLSGQGDLRNQPQHF.

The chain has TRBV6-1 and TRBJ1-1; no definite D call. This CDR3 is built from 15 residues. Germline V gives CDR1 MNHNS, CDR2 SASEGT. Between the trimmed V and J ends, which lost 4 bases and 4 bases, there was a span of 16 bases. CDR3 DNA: TGTGCCAGCAGTGCCTCTACCCCCCCGGGCACTGAAGCTTTCTTT. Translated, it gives CASSASTPPGTEAFF.

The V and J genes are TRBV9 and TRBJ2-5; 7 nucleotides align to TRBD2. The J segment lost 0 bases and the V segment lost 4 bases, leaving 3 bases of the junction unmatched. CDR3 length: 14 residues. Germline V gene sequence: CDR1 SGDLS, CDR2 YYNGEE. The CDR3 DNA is TGTGCCAGCAGCCAGGGACTACACCAAGAGACCCAGTACTTC. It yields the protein CASSQGLHQETQYF. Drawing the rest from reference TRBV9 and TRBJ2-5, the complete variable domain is DSGVTQTPKHLITATGQRVTLRCSPRSGDLSVYWYQQSLDQGLQFLIQYYNGEERAKGNILERFSAQQFPDLHSELNLSSLELGDSALYFCASSQGLHQETQYFGPGTRLLVL.

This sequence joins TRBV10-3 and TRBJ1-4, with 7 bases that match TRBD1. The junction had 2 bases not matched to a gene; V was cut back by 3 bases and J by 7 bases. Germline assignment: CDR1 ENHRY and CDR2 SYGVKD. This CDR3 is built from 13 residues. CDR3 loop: CAISDRDSEKLFF. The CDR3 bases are TGTGCCATCAGTGATCGGGACAGTGAAAAACTGTTTTTT.

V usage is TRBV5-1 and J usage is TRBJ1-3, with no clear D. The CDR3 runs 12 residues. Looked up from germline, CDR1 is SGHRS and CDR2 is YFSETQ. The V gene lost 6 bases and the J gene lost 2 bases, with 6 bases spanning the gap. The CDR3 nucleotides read TGCGCCAGCACCGACACTGGAAACACCATATATTTT. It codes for CASTDTGNTIYF. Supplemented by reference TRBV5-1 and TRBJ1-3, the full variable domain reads KAGVTQTPRYLIKTRGQQVTLSCSPISGHRSVSWYQQTPGQGLQFLFEYFSETQRNKGNFPGRFSGRQFSNSRSEMNVSTLELGDSALYLCASTDTGNTIYFGEGSWLTVV.

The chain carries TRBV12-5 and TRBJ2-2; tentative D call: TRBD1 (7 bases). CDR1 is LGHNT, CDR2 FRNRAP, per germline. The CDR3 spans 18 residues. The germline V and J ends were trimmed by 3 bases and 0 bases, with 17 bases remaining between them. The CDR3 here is CASGFTTGRTANTGELFF. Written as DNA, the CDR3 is TGTGCTAGTGGTTTCACGACAGGGAGGACCGCGAACACCGGGGAGCTGTTTTTT.

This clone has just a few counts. In DNA, the CDR3 is TGTGCCAGCAGCCGCGAACAGGGGCCCTCCACCGGGGAGCTGTTTTTT. Translating it yields CASSREQGPSTGELFF. The V and J genes are TRBV4-2 and TRBJ2-2, with 7 bases that match TRBD1. Germline lookup yields CDR1 LGHNA and CDR2 YNFKEQ. Losses at the gene ends were 4 bases for V and 4 bases for J; bases not matched to a gene: 9. There are 16 residues in the CDR3.

The CDR3 protein is CASSTGTGFGELFF. The CDR3 nucleotides read TGTGCCAGCAGCACCGGGACAGGGTTCGGGGAGCTGTTTTTT. J is TRBJ2-2 and V is TRBV7-3, with 9 bases lining up with TRBD1. The CDR3 sequence is 14 residues long. The V and J ends lost 5 bases and 7 bases, in that order; junction bases with no gene match: 5. Germline assignment: CDR1 SGHTA and CDR2 FQGTGA.

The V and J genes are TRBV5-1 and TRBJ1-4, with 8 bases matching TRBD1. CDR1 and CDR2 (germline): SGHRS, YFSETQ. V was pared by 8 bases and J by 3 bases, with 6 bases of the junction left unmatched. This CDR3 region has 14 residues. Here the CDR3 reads CASRQGAANEKLFF. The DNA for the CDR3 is TGCGCCAGTCGGCAGGGGGCGGCTAATGAAAAACTGTTTTTT.

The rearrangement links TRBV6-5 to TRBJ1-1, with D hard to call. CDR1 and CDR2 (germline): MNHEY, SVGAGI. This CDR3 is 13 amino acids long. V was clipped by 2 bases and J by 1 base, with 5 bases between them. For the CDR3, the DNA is TGTGCCAGCAGTTACCTCTGGAACACTGAAGCTTTCTTT. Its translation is CASSYLWNTEAFF.

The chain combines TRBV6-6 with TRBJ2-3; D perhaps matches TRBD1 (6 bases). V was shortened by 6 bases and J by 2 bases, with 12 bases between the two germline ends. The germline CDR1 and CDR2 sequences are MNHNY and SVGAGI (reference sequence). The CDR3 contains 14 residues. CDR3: CASSRGQYTDTQYF. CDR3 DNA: TGTGCCAGCAGCCGCGGACAGTACACAGATACGCAGTATTTT.

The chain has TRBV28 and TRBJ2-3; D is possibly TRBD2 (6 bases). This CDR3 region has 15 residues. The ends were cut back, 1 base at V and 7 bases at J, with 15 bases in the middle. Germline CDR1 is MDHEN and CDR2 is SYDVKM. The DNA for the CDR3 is TGTGCCAGCAGTTTATTCGGGGGAGGCGGGTATACGCAGTATTTT. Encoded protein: CASSLFGGGGYTQYF. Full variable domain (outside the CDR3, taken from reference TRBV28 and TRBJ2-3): DVKVTQSSRYLVKRTGEKVFLECVQDMDHENMFWYRQDPGLGLRLIYFSYDVKMKEKGDIPEGYSVSREKKERFSLILESASTNQTSMYLCASSLFGGGGYTQYFGPGTRLTVL.

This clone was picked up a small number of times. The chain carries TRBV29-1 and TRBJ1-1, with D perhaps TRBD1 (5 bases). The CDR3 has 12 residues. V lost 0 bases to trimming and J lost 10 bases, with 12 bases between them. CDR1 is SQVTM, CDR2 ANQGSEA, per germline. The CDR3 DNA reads TGCAGCGTTGAAGAATACTCCGGGGGAGCTTTCTTT. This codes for CSVEEYSGGAFF.

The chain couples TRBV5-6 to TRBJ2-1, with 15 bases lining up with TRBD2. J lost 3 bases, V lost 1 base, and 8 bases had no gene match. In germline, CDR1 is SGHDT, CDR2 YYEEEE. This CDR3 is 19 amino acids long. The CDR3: CASSLSRGTSGRNYNEQFF. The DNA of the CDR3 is TGTGCCAGCAGCTTGAGTAGGGGGACTAGCGGGAGGAACTACAATGAGCAGTTCTTC.

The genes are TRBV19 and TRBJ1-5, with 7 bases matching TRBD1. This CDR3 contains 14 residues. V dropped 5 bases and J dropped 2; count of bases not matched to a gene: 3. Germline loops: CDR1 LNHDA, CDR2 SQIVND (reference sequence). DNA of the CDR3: TGTGCCAGTAGTGTCACAGGGGGCAATCAGCCCCAGCATTTT. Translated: CASSVTGGNQPQHF.

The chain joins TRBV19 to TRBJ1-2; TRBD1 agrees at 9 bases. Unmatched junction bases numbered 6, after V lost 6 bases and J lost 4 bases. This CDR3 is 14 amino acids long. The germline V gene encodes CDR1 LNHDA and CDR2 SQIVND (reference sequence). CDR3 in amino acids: CASRRQGDTYGYTF. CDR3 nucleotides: TGTGCCAGTAGGCGACAGGGGGATACCTATGGCTACACCTTC.

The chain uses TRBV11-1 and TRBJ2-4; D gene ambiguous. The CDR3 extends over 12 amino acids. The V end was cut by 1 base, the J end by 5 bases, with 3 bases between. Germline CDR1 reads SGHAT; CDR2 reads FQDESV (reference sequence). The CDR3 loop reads CASSLGENIQYF. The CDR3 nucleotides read TGTGCCAGCAGCTTAGGAGAAAACATTCAGTACTTC.

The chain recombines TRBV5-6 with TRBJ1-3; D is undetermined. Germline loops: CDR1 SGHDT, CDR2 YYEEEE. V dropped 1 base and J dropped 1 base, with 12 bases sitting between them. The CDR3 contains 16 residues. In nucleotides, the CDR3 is TGTGCCAGCAGCTTGTACTCGAGGACTTCTGGAAACACCATATATTTT. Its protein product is CASSLYSRTSGNTIYF.

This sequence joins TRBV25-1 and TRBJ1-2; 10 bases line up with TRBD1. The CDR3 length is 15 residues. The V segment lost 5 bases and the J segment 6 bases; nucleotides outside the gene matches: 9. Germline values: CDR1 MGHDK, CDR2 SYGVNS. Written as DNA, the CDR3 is TGTGCCAGCAGTCCTAAGGTCGGGACAGGGGATGGCTACACCTTC. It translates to CASSPKVGTGDGYTF.

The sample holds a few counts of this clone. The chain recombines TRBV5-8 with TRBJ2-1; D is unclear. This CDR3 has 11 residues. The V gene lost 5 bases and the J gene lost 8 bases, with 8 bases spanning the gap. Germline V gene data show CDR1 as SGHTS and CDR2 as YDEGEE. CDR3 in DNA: TGTGCCAGCAGTCAGTTGGATGAGCAGTTCTTC. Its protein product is CASSQLDEQFF.

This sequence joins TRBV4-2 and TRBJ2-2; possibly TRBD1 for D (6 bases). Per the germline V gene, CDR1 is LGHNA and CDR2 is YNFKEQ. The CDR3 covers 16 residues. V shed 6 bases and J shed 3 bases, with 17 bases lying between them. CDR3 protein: CASSTDSPGDTGELFF. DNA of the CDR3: TGTGCCAGCAGTACGGACAGTCCAGGGGACACCGGGGAGCTGTTTTTT.

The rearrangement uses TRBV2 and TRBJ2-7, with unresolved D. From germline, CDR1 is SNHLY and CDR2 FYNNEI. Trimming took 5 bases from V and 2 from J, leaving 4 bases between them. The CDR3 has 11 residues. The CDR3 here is CASSIAYEQYF. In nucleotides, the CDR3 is TGTGCCAGCAGTATAGCCTACGAGCAGTACTTC.

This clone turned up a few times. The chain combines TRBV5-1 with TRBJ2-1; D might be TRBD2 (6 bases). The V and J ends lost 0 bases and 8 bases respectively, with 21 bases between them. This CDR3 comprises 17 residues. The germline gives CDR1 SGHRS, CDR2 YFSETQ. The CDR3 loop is CASSLGPVGLNSDEQFF. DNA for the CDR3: TGCGCCAGCAGCTTGGGGCCGGTAGGACTAAATAGCGATGAGCAGTTCTTC.

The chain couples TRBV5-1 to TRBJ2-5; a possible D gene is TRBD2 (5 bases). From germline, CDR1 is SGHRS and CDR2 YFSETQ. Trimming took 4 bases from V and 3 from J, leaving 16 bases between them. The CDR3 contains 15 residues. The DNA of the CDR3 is TGCGCCAGCAGCGACCGGGTACTAGGAGAAGAGACCCAGTACTTC. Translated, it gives CASSDRVLGEETQYF.